Listed here is a single T cell receptor beta chain. Antigen unknown. This specimen belongs to a study of T cell clonotyping in hematopoietic cell transplantation. From germline, CDR1 is MDHEN and CDR2 SYDVKM. The V end was cut by 1 base, the J end by 0 bases, with 12 bases between. This CDR3 is 16 amino acids long. The table came from immunoSEQ multiplex PCR; TCRdb's copy has only in-frame clones and leaves some out. The table lists 7,000 to 9,500 clones, around 94% of them singletons, with roughly 1.4% in the top ten. Study results and limitations: CD4 and CD8 repertoire contributions could not be separated without sorting.

The genes are TRBV28 and TRBJ2-5; D is uncertain. This TCR derives from a male patient in his sixties who had an allogeneic stem cell transplant from an unrelated donor, so T cells may come from the graft donor. Some clones in this sample may be carry-over from other donors' samples. The sequences come from peripheral blood mononuclear cells, collected 30 days after allogeneic stem cell transplant. This CDR3 is CASSLSPGFHQETQYF. CDR3 sequence (DNA): TGTGCCAGCAGTTTATCCCCAGGATTTCACCAAGAGACCCAGTACTTC.